This entry features one T cell receptor (beta chain) sequence. Its specificity is unknown. This entry comes from a study of a mutant IDH1 vaccine in newly diagnosed glioma. Study as a whole: There were eight vaccinations for patients, given in weeks 1, 3, 5, 7, 11, 15, 19 and 23. Patients began vaccination 4-6 weeks after radiotherapy alone, or with temozolomide cycles.

Germline V gives CDR1 LNHDA, CDR2 SQIVND (reference sequence). Trimming stripped 10 bases from V and 6 bases from J, with 15 bases between. CDR3 length: 12 amino acids. Time point: week 11, during vaccination. Every vaccine dose comprised 300 ug of mutant IDH1 20-mer peptide plus topical imiquimod. The data were produced by immunoSEQ multiplex PCR, yet TCRdb's version contains in-frame clones alone and is incomplete. The sample contains 45,000 to 60,000 clones, roughly 90% of which appear only once. Whole-study results and caveats: Pseudoprogression seemed unlinked to shifts in top peripheral T cell clonotypes.

This specimen consisted of PBMCs, obtained from a glioma patient whose treatment included an IDH1 peptide vaccine. The TCR sequence derives from a man aged 50 to 60 with glioma. J is TRBJ1-1 and V is TRBV19; D not certain. This CDR3 reads CATSNGWPEAFF. As DNA, the CDR3 is TGTGCCACCTCGAATGGGTGGCCTGAAGCTTTCTTT.